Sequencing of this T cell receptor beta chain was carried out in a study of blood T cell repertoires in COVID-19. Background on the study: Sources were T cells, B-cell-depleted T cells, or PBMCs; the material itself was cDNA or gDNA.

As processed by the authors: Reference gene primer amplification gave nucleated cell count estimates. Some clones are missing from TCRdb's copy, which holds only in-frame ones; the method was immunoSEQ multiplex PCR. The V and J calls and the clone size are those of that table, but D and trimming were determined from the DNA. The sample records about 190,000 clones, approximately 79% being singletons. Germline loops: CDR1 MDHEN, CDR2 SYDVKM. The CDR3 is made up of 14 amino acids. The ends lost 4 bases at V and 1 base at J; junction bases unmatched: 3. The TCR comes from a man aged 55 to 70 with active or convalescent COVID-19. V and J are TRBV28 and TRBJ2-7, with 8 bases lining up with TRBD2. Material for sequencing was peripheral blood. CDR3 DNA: TGTGCCAGCAGTTCGGGGACTAGTTCCTACGAGCAGTACTTC. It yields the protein CASSSGTSSYEQYF. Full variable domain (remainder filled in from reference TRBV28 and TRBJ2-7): DVKVTQSSRYLVKRTGEKVFLECVQDMDHENMFWYRQDPGLGLRLIYFSYDVKMKEKGDIPEGYSVSREKKERFSLILESASTNQTSMYLCASSSGTSSYEQYFGPGTRLTVT.